This is a list of T cell receptor beta chains from one sample in a study of CD8 T cells in Susac syndrome. One entry per CDR3 protein, called by TCRdb with MiXCR from the immunoSEQ multiplex PCR reads. The sample gives 150,000 to 200,000 distinct CDR3 sequences, under 95% of which show up once; 0.1% to 0.12% is in the top ten. Sequencing was performed on CD4+ T cells from PBMCs. The receptors were sampled from a human donor with Susac syndrome. The CDR3 runs from the conserved cysteine through the conserved F or W. D genes are given only for firm matches. Size is stated for part of the rows, as once, few or many counts, or as a class when the clone is expanded.

V: TRBV20-1
J: TRBJ2-1
size: NA
D: TRBD1
DNA: TGCAGTGCGCCGTCCCGGGACAGGGGGGGGAATGAGCAGTTCTTC
CDR3: CSAPSRDRGGNEQFF

V: TRBV12-3/TRBV12-4
J: TRBJ2-3
size: NA
D: NA
DNA: TGTGCCAGCGGCCAAGATACGCAGTATTTT
CDR3: CASGQDTQYF

V: TRBV29-1
J: TRBJ2-7
size: NA
D: TRBD1
DNA: TGCAGCGTTAGACTCGGGACAGGGGGCAGCGAGCAGTACTTC
CDR3: CSVRLGTGGSEQYF

V: TRBV4-2
J: TRBJ1-1
size: NA
D: NA
DNA: TGTGCCAGCAGCCAAGATCTGCCTGGCGGGAACACTGAAGCTTTCTTT
CDR3: CASSQDLPGGNTEAFF

V: TRBV20-1
J: TRBJ1-4
size: NA
D: NA
DNA: TGCAGTGCTTTCCACAGTGCAACTAATGAAAAACTGTTTTTT
CDR3: CSAFHSATNEKLFF

V: TRBV10-3
J: TRBJ1-2
size: NA
D: NA
DNA: TGTGCCATCAGTGATGGGGACTATGGCTACACCTTC
CDR3: CAISDGDYGYTF

V: TRBV6-5
J: TRBJ2-7
size: NA
D: NA
DNA: TGTGCCAGCAGGGGGGACTTTACGCGGAGATACGAGCAGTACTTC
CDR3: CASRGDFTRRYEQYF

V: TRBV5-1
J: TRBJ1-4
size: NA
D: NA
DNA: TGCGCCAGCAGCTTTGAGCCTTATGAAAAACTGTTTTTT
CDR3: CASSFEPYEKLFF

V: TRBV12-3/TRBV12-4
J: TRBJ2-5
size: NA
D: NA
DNA: TGTGCCAGCAGTTCGAGAGAAAACAGGGAGTACTTC
CDR3: CASSSRENREYF

V: TRBV2
J: TRBJ1-1
size: NA
D: NA
DNA: TGTGCCAGCAGTGAAGCGGTCCCGAGCACTGAAGCTTTCTTT
CDR3: CASSEAVPSTEAFF

V: TRBV6-5
J: TRBJ2-1
size: NA
D: NA
DNA: TGTGCCAGCAGACGTAACAATGAGCAGTTCTTC
CDR3: CASRRNNEQFF

V: TRBV12-3/TRBV12-4
J: TRBJ1-5
size: once
D: NA
DNA: TGTGCCAGCAGCCGACGGGGGAGCAATCAGCCCCAGCATTTT
CDR3: CASSRRGSNQPQHF

V: TRBV3-1
J: TRBJ2-7
size: NA
D: NA
DNA: TGTGCCAGCAGCCAAGGAAGACAGCCCTCCTACGAGCAGTACTTC
CDR3: CASSQGRQPSYEQYF

V: TRBV7-9
J: TRBJ1-1
size: NA
D: NA
DNA: TGTGCCAGCAGCTTAGGGGTTGACACTGAAGCTTTCTTT
CDR3: CASSLGVDTEAFF

V: TRBV11-2
J: TRBJ2-7
size: NA
D: NA
DNA: TGTGCCAGCAGCGCAAATTTACCGGGACACGGATCCGAGGGGCAGTACTTC
CDR3: CASSANLPGHGSEGQYF

V: TRBV9
J: TRBJ2-6
size: NA
D: NA
DNA: TGTGCCAGCAGCGTCACAGCAGGGTCCGGGGCCAACGTCCTGACTTTC
CDR3: CASSVTAGSGANVLTF

V: TRBV29-1
J: TRBJ2-3
size: once
D: NA
DNA: TGCAGCGTTGATTCGGGACCACTAGCAGATACGCAGTATTTT
CDR3: CSVDSGPLADTQYF

V: TRBV10-3
J: TRBJ1-2
size: NA
D: NA
DNA: TGTGCCATCAGTGAGTCCCTCGGACAGTATGGCTACACCTTC
CDR3: CAISESLGQYGYTF

V: TRBV25-1
J: TRBJ2-7
size: NA
D: TRBD1
DNA: TGTGCCAGCAGTGCGACAGGGGGCGCGGACGAGCAGTACTTC
CDR3: CASSATGGADEQYF

V: TRBV20-1
J: TRBJ2-5
size: NA
D: TRBD2
DNA: TGCAGTGCTAGTGATCTAGCGGGGGACCAAGAGACCCAGTACTTC
CDR3: CSASDLAGDQETQYF

V: TRBV5-6
J: TRBJ1-5
size: NA
D: NA
DNA: TGTGCCAGCAGCTTGTGGGCTCAGCCCCAGCATTTT
CDR3: CASSLWAQPQHF

V: TRBV13
J: TRBJ1-2
size: NA
D: TRBD1
DNA: TGTGCCAGCAGGTTTTTTGAGACAGGGCTCATCTATGGCTACACCTTC
CDR3: CASRFFETGLIYGYTF

V: TRBV24-1
J: TRBJ2-3
size: NA
D: TRBD2
DNA: TGTGCCACCAGTGAGGGACTAGTGGGGAGTTGGGATACGCAGTATTTT
CDR3: CATSEGLVGSWDTQYF

V: TRBV2
J: TRBJ1-4
size: NA
D: NA
DNA: TGTGCCAGCAGTCCACTATTAGACACCAGCGAACTTTTT
CDR3: CASSPLLDTSELF

V: TRBV3-1
J: TRBJ1-1
size: NA
D: NA
DNA: TGTGCCAGCAGCCAAGATGCAAGGACCCAGAACACTGAAGCTTTCTTT
CDR3: CASSQDARTQNTEAFF

V: TRBV6-6
J: TRBJ2-2
size: NA
D: TRBD2
DNA: TGTGCCAGCAGGGGGACTAGCGGTCGCACCGGGGAGCTGTTTTTT
CDR3: CASRGTSGRTGELFF

V: TRBV30
J: TRBJ1-1
size: NA
D: TRBD1
DNA: TGTGCCCTGGACCTCAGGGGGCGGACTGAAGCTTTCTTT
CDR3: CALDLRGRTEAFF

V: TRBV18
J: TRBJ2-1
size: NA
D: NA
DNA: TGTGCCAGCTCACTCTACTCGGGGCTAAGGGACAATGAGCAGTTCTTC
CDR3: CASSLYSGLRDNEQFF

V: TRBV20-1
J: TRBJ2-1
size: NA
D: TRBD2
DNA: TGCAGTGCTAGAGATTCCATAGCGGGGGCACTCTACAATGAGCAGTTCTTC
CDR3: CSARDSIAGALYNEQFF

V: TRBV4-3
J: TRBJ1-6
size: NA
D: NA
DNA: TGCGCCAGCAGCCAAGAAGGGGGGGTGCAGTGGAATTCACCCCTCCACTTT
CDR3: CASSQEGGVQWNSPLHF

V: TRBV4-1
J: TRBJ1-2
size: NA
D: TRBD1
DNA: TGCGCCAGCAGCCAAGGGACCGGGACAGGCTATGGCTACACCTTC
CDR3: CASSQGTGTGYGYTF

V: TRBV7-9
J: TRBJ2-3
size: NA
D: NA
DNA: TGTGCCAGCAGCTTTGAAGGTGACACAGATACGCAGTATTTT
CDR3: CASSFEGDTDTQYF

V: TRBV3-1
J: TRBJ2-7
size: NA
D: TRBD1
DNA: TGTGCCAGCAAGGGGGCGATCTACGAGCAGTACTTC
CDR3: CASKGAIYEQYF

V: TRBV18
J: TRBJ1-5
size: NA
D: NA
DNA: TGTGCCAGCTCACCGTCCAGGCCAGCCAGGGATAGCAATCAGCCCCAGCATTTT
CDR3: CASSPSRPARDSNQPQHF

V: TRBV6-2/TRBV6-3
J: TRBJ2-7
size: NA
D: NA
DNA: TGTGCCAGCAGTTACTCGGCGGGCGGGGTCGGCGAGCAGTACTTC
CDR3: CASSYSAGGVGEQYF

V: TRBV6-5
J: TRBJ2-5
size: NA
D: NA
DNA: TGTGCCAGCAGTTACGGGGGTCGGGAGACCCAGTACTTC
CDR3: CASSYGGRETQYF

V: TRBV6-2/TRBV6-3
J: TRBJ2-7
size: NA
D: NA
DNA: TGTGCCAGCAGTTACATGTCCAACGAGCAGTACTTC
CDR3: CASSYMSNEQYF

V: TRBV15
J: TRBJ1-6
size: NA
D: NA
DNA: TGTGCCACCAGCACCGGACAGTTTAATTCACCCCTCCACTTT
CDR3: CATSTGQFNSPLHF

V: TRBV15
J: TRBJ2-7
size: NA
D: TRBD2
DNA: TGTGCCACCAGCCCCCAAGTGGGGGGGAGCTACGAGCAGTACTTC
CDR3: CATSPQVGGSYEQYF

V: TRBV10-3
J: TRBJ2-1
size: NA
D: TRBD1
DNA: TGTGCCATCAGGTCACAGGGGGGCGACAATGAGCAGTTCTTC
CDR3: CAIRSQGGDNEQFF

V: TRBV12-3/TRBV12-4
J: TRBJ1-1
size: NA
D: NA
DNA: TGTGCCAGCAGTTTACCGGGACGGTCCTTTGAAGCTTTCTTT
CDR3: CASSLPGRSFEAFF

V: TRBV5-1
J: TRBJ2-7
size: NA
D: NA
DNA: TGCGCCAGCAGCTTGGGGCTTTTCTACGAGCAGTACTTC
CDR3: CASSLGLFYEQYF

V: TRBV27
J: TRBJ2-3
size: NA
D: NA
DNA: TGTGCCAGCAGTTCCTACGAGGGTATAGATACGCAGTATTTT
CDR3: CASSSYEGIDTQYF

V: TRBV3-1
J: TRBJ1-5
size: NA
D: NA
DNA: TGTGCCAGCAGCCATCTGAATCAGCCCCAGCATTTT
CDR3: CASSHLNQPQHF

V: TRBV19
J: TRBJ1-5
size: NA
D: NA
DNA: TGTGCCAGTAGTATAAAAGGGTCTTTCAATCAGCCCCAGCATTTT
CDR3: CASSIKGSFNQPQHF

V: TRBV6-4
J: TRBJ2-1
size: NA
D: TRBD1
DNA: TGTGCCAGCAGTGAGGGACAGGGGTTCGATGAGCAGTTCTTC
CDR3: CASSEGQGFDEQFF

V: TRBV20-1
J: TRBJ2-2
size: NA
D: TRBD2
DNA: TGCAGTGCTAGAGTCCTAGCGGGGGGGCCCGGGGAGCTGTTTTTT
CDR3: CSARVLAGGPGELFF

V: TRBV12-3/TRBV12-4
J: TRBJ1-1
size: NA
D: NA
DNA: TGTGCCAGCACTGGGGACCGATTGAACACTGAAGCTTTCTTT
CDR3: CASTGDRLNTEAFF

V: TRBV20-1
J: TRBJ1-2
size: NA
D: NA
DNA: TGCAGTGCTAGAGCGCGGGGTAGTGATGGCTACACCTTC
CDR3: CSARARGSDGYTF